A selection of T cell receptor beta chains follows, all from one sample in a study of CD8 T cells in Susac syndrome. TCRdb called the immunoSEQ multiplex PCR reads again in MiXCR, with one record for every CDR3 protein. Here the sample spans approximately 200,000 distinct CDR3 sequences, roughly 94% being singletons. The sequencing input was CD4+ T cells from PBMCs. The receptors were sampled from a human donor with multiple sclerosis. The CDR3 runs from the conserved cysteine through the conserved F or W. Fields, in order: V gene, J gene, D gene, clone size, CDR3 DNA, CDR3 protein. D genes are given only for firm matches. Not every row has a clone size; where given, it reads once, few, many or a size class.

>TRBV27|TRBJ1-1|NA|NA
TGTGCCAGCAGGGAACGCCTAAGGACCCCTAACACTGAAGCTTTCTTT
CASRERLRTPNTEAFF
>TRBV29-1|TRBJ1-2|NA|NA
TGCAGCACATGGGAACTTGGCTACACCTTC
CSTWELGYTF
>TRBV6-5|TRBJ1-5|TRBD1|few
TGTGCCAGCAGTGGGACAGGGGTGAGCAATCAGCCCCAGCATTTT
CASSGTGVSNQPQHF
>TRBV20-1|TRBJ1-5|NA|NA
TGCAGTGCTAGAGATGATGGGCAGCCTTATAGCAATCAGCCCCAGCATTTT
CSARDDGQPYSNQPQHF
>TRBV12-3/TRBV12-4|TRBJ2-4|NA|NA
TGTGCCAGCAGCCCTTTGGCCAAAAACATTCAGTACTTC
CASSPLAKNIQYF
>TRBV12-3/TRBV12-4|TRBJ2-1|NA|NA
TGTGCCAGCAGTACGGATGACGGGAGCAATGAGCAGTTCTTC
CASSTDDGSNEQFF
>TRBV27|TRBJ2-3|TRBD2|NA
TGTGCCAGCAGTTTCGGGACGCGGGGGACAGATACGCAGTATTTT
CASSFGTRGTDTQYF
>TRBV29-1|TRBJ2-7|NA|NA
TGCAGCGCCAGAGGGGCCTACGAGCAGTACTTC
CSARGAYEQYF
>TRBV7-3|TRBJ2-5|TRBD2|few
TGTGCCAGCAGCCAGGGACTAGGGGAGACCCAGTACTTC
CASSQGLGETQYF
>TRBV5-1|TRBJ2-3|TRBD1|NA
TGCGCCAGCAGCTTGCCACAGGGGGCAGATACGCAGTATTTT
CASSLPQGADTQYF
>TRBV29-1|TRBJ2-3|NA|NA
TGCAGCGAGTCCCTGCGGGGAGAGACAGATACGCAGTATTTT
CSESLRGETDTQYF
>TRBV10-3|TRBJ2-5|NA|NA
TGTGCCATCAGTGGGACAACCGGCGAGACCCAGTACTTC
CAISGTTGETQYF
>TRBV6-5|TRBJ2-1|NA|NA
TGTGCCAGCAGCCGACCCAACAATGAGCAGTTCTTC
CASSRPNNEQFF
>TRBV12-5|TRBJ2-1|NA|NA
TGTGCTAGTGGTCCCCGTTCGGGGAATGAGCAGTTCTTC
CASGPRSGNEQFF
>TRBV20-1|TRBJ2-7|TRBD1|NA
TGCAGTGCCCAAGGACAGGGCTACGAGCAGTACTTC
CSAQGQGYEQYF
>TRBV30|TRBJ2-3|NA|NA
TGTGCCTGGAGTGTATCTGGGGCAGATACGCAGTATTTT
CAWSVSGADTQYF
>TRBV29-1|TRBJ2-3|NA|once
TGCAGCGTTGTGGTCCTCACAGATACGCAGTATTTT
CSVVVLTDTQYF
>TRBV30|TRBJ2-5|NA|NA
TGTGCCTGGTCCAAAGAGGTGGGAGAGACCCAGTACTTC
CAWSKEVGETQYF
>TRBV15|TRBJ2-3|NA|NA
TGTGCCACCAGCAATAGCACAGATACGCAGTATTTT
CATSNSTDTQYF
>TRBV7-9|TRBJ2-5|NA|few
TGTGCCAGCAGCTTAGCTGGAGGCATAGAGACCCAGTACTTC
CASSLAGGIETQYF
>TRBV29-1|TRBJ1-1|NA|once
TGCAGCGTTGGACCCGGGGGCCAGAACACTGAAGCTTTCTTT
CSVGPGGQNTEAFF
>TRBV28|TRBJ1-2|NA|NA
TGTGCCAGCAGCTACAGCAAACCCTATGGCTACACCTTC
CASSYSKPYGYTF
>TRBV7-8|TRBJ2-3|NA|NA
TGTGCCAGCAGCTCGTCGGGGATGTCGATAGCTGATACGCAGTATTTT
CASSSSGMSIADTQYF
>TRBV30|TRBJ1-2|NA|NA
TGTGCCTGGGCCTCCCAGGGAGACTATGGCTACACCTTC
CAWASQGDYGYTF
>TRBV11-1|TRBJ1-2|TRBD1|once
TGTGCCAGCAGCCCAGGACAGGGTTCTAACTATGGCTACACCTTC
CASSPGQGSNYGYTF
>TRBV12-3/TRBV12-4|TRBJ1-5|TRBD1|once
TGTGCCAGCAGGCTACAGGGGGCGGGCAATCAGCCCCAGCATTTT
CASRLQGAGNQPQHF
>TRBV30|TRBJ2-1|NA|NA
TGTGCCTGGAGTGTGGGGCTGGGGAATGAGCAGTTCTTC
CAWSVGLGNEQFF
>TRBV3-1|TRBJ2-1|NA|NA
TGTGCCAGCAGCCTAGGCTTACGGGACGGTGAGCAGTTCTTC
CASSLGLRDGEQFF
>TRBV6-5|TRBJ1-1|TRBD1|NA
TGTGCCAGCAGCCGCGGGACAGTGGAAAGTGAAGCTTTCTTT
CASSRGTVESEAFF
>TRBV20-1|TRBJ2-1|NA|NA
TGCAGTGCTTCGCGACAGGATCCCTACAATGAGCAGTTCTTC
CSASRQDPYNEQFF